A single sample gave rise to the 16 T cell receptor beta chains below, sequenced in a study of OX40 agonist ivuxolimab in advanced cancers. Profiling relied on immunoSEQ multiplex PCR, and the TCRdb table lists in-frame clones only, not all of them. The profile shows around 24,000 clones, 84% of them singletons. The sequences come from CD4+ or CD8+ T cells sorted from blood, collected in a trial of the OX40 agonist ivuxolimab. These receptors were taken from an adult with an advanced solid tumor such as melanoma, head and neck, liver or kidney cancer.

This clone was seen once. This chain joins TRBV27 and TRBJ2-4; D call uncertain. The CDR3 is made up of 14 amino acids. Per the germline V gene, CDR1 is MNHEY and CDR2 is SMNVEV (reference sequence). Trimming took 2 bases from V and 7 from J, leaving 12 bases between them. The CDR3 DNA is TGTGCCAGCAGTTTACACAGCGACTCTAACATTCAGTACTTC. Its protein product is CASSLHSDSNIQYF.

V is TRBV5-4 and J is TRBJ2-6; D unresolved. V was cut by 5 bases and J by 0 bases, with 15 bases left in between. The germline V gene encodes CDR1 SGHNT and CDR2 YYREEE (reference sequence). CDR3 length equals 17 residues. The CDR3 coding sequence is TGTGCCAGCAGTCCCGCACGCCGGAACTCTGGGGCCAACGTCCTGACTTTC. Protein: CASSPARRNSGANVLTF.

The chain is built from TRBV6-6 and TRBJ2-2; TRBD2 matches 15 bases. Germline V gene data show CDR1 as MNHNY and CDR2 as SVGAGI (reference sequence). The V and J ends lost 10 bases and 6 bases, in that order; junction bases with no gene match: 9. The CDR3 contains 16 residues. The DNA of the CDR3 is TGTGCCACTGGGACTAGCGGGGGGAATGCACCCGGGGAGCTGTTTTTT. This gives the protein CATGTSGGNAPGELFF.

For this clone: Other DNA sequences in this specimen translate into the identical CDR3. The chain uses TRBV29-1 and TRBJ2-3; TRBD2 matches 13 bases. J gave up 6 bases and V 1 base, and 4 bases lay outside the gene matches. Germline V gene sequence: CDR1 SQVTM, CDR2 ANQGSEA. The CDR3 contains 15 residues. CDR3 sequence reads: CSVEGGLAGADTQYF. Written as DNA, the CDR3 is TGCAGCGTTGAAGGCGGACTAGCGGGGGCGGATACGCAGTATTTT.

This chain uses TRBV7-2 with TRBJ1-5; no definite D call. This CDR3 region has 14 residues. V was clipped by 2 bases and J by 1 base, with 6 bases between them. Germline V lookup: CDR1 SGHTA, CDR2 FQGNSA. The CDR3 loop is CASSLTASNQPQHF. The CDR3 region has the DNA TGTGCCAGCAGCTTAACAGCGAGCAATCAGCCCCAGCATTTT.

The rearrangement joins TRBV5-5 to TRBJ2-5, with 7 nucleotides matching TRBD2. The CDR3 is 14 amino acids. Germline V CDR1 and CDR2: SGHKS, YYEKEE (reference sequence). J lost 3 bases, V lost 3 bases, and 5 bases had no gene match. CDR3 amino acids: CASSSGLHEETQYF. The CDR3 DNA reads as TGTGCCAGCAGCTCGGGACTACACGAAGAGACCCAGTACTTC.

DNA of the CDR3: TGTGCCAGCAGTGAAATCCCCCCGGGGGCGAACACTGAAGCTTTCTTT. Protein: CASSEIPPGANTEAFF. This chain joins TRBV6-1 and TRBJ1-1; a possible D gene is TRBD1 (6 bases). The CDR3 totals 16 residues. Germline V gene sequence: CDR1 MNHNS, CDR2 SASEGT. Trimming pared 2 bases from V and 1 base from J, leaving 14 bases between.

This chain links TRBV5-1 with TRBJ2-7, with 10 bases fitting TRBD2. The junction had 11 bases not matched to a gene; V was cut back by 0 bases and J by 5 bases. The CDR3 is 17 amino acids. The germline CDR1 and CDR2 sequences are SGHRS and YFSETQ. CDR3 amino acids: CASSLVPAGGFFNEQYF. As DNA, the CDR3 is TGCGCCAGCAGCTTGGTTCCAGCGGGGGGGTTCTTTAACGAGCAGTACTTC.

The rearrangement uses TRBV5-1 and TRBJ1-1; D ambiguous. Germline V gene sequence: CDR1 SGHRS, CDR2 YFSETQ. This CDR3 is 13 amino acids long. V dropped 0 bases and J dropped 2 bases, with 5 bases sitting between them. DNA of the CDR3: TGCGCCAGCAGCTTGGACCAAAACACTGAAGCTTTCTTT. Its protein product is CASSLDQNTEAFF.

V is TRBV11-2 and J is TRBJ1-1; no clear D gene. Germline CDR1 reads SGHAT; CDR2 reads FQNNGV. Trimming cost V 5 bases and J 4 bases, with 14 bases left between them. The CDR3 covers 14 residues. The CDR3 protein is CASSPVTSGTEAFF. CDR3 DNA sequence: TGTGCCAGCAGCCCGGTCACGTCGGGCACTGAAGCTTTCTTT.

The genes are TRBV18 and TRBJ1-5; no clear D gene. The CDR3 covers 16 residues. Deletions cut 1 base from V and 2 bases from J, with 12 bases between. Germline CDR1 and CDR2: KGHSH and LQKENI. CDR3 amino acids: CASSPLGQPGNQPQHF. The CDR3 DNA follows: TGTGCCAGCTCACCACTGGGTCAACCGGGCAATCAGCCCCAGCATTTT.

The CDR3 sequence is CASSPQGENSPLHF. The CDR3 bases are TGTGCCAGTAGTCCACAGGGTGAGAATTCACCCCTCCACTTT. The rearrangement uses TRBV19 and TRBJ1-6, with D tentatively TRBD1 (6 bases). Germline CDR1 and CDR2: LNHDA and SQIVND (reference sequence). This CDR3 contains 14 residues. V dropped 5 bases and J dropped 7 bases, with 12 bases sitting between them.

This chain joins TRBV5-5 and TRBJ2-3, with D perhaps TRBD1 (6 bases). The V end was cut by 4 bases, the J end by 2 bases, with 14 bases between. The length of the CDR3 is 15 residues. Looked up from germline, CDR1 is SGHKS and CDR2 is YYEKEE (reference sequence). CDR3 DNA sequence: TGTGCCAGCAGCCTCCTAGGACAGACCACAGATACGCAGTATTTT. Protein: CASSLLGQTTDTQYF.

The rearrangement uses TRBV29-1 and TRBJ2-3; TRBD1 agrees at 8 bases. CDR3 size: 14 residues. Trimming took 4 bases from V and 1 from J; bases not matched to a gene: 4. Germline V gives CDR1 SQVTM, CDR2 ANQGSEA. In DNA form, the CDR3 reads TGCAGCGTTGCAGGGGGCGCGGGCACAGATACGCAGTATTTT. It codes for CSVAGGAGTDTQYF.

The chain joins TRBV5-4 to TRBJ1-1; unclear D gene. Germline CDR1 SGHNT, CDR2 YYREEE (reference sequence). With 8 bases removed from V and 3 bases from J, the gap between germline ends came to 8 bases. The CDR3 is 11 amino acids. The CDR3 sequence: CASHDYTEAFF. As DNA, the CDR3 is TGTGCCAGTCACGATTACACTGAAGCTTTCTTT.

The gene calls are TRBV6-6 and TRBJ2-1; 12 bases agree with TRBD2. The CDR3 has 15 amino acids. CDR1 and CDR2 (germline): MNHNY, SVGAGI (reference sequence). The V and J ends lost 6 bases and 9 bases, in that order; junction bases with no gene match: 9. The CDR3 DNA sequence: TGTGCCAGCAGCCCCCCGACTAGCGGGGGTCGTGAGCAGTTCTTC. Protein product: CASSPPTSGGREQFF.